The TCR beta chain under discussion was sequenced for a study of molecular identifiers for immune sequencing clone quantification. Study-wide context: In replicates, RNA from about 20,000 or 100,000 naive CD8 cells was split five ways, four sequenced.

As CD8+CD4-CCR7+CD45RA+ cells, naive CD8 T cells were sorted. The table lists this clonotype with many counts. Its antigen is currently unknown. Trimming cost V 6 bases and J 0 bases, with 13 bases left between them. The germline V gene encodes CDR1 MNHEY and CDR2 SVGAGI. The CDR3 runs 15 residues. TCRdb re-called the PCR reads with MiXCR, one entry per CDR3 protein. This table has some 680,000 distinct CDR3 sequences, less than 30% appearing once. The study's findings and limits: Over 98% of effector molecules, yet under 1% of naive-cell molecules, were held by clones above 20 RNA copies.

V and J are TRBV6-5 and TRBJ2-3; D is ambiguous. The receptor comes from a human donor in good health. Some libraries in this study had Jurkat cell RNA spiked in. Material for sequencing was naive CD8+ T cells from blood, with Jurkat cell RNA spiked in. The subset denotes: FACS-sorted CD8+CD4-CCR7+CD45RA+ naive T cells. This CDR3 reads CASRSDGTSTDTQYF. Written as DNA, the CDR3 is TGTGCCAGCAGGTCCGACGGAACTAGCACAGATACGCAGTATTTT.